These 3 T cell receptor beta chains share one sample of origin, sequenced in a study of T cells in Graves' hyperthyroidism and ophthalmopathy. Amplification of TCR beta CDR3 regions was performed using RNA transcripts as template. Using the HTBI primer set, a first-round RT-PCR was run on the TCR CDR3. TCRdb recomputed calls from the multiplex PCR reads with MiXCR, one row per CDR3 protein. The sample has roughly 500,000 distinct CDR3 sequences, about 20% seen once. The sequenced material came from blood. These receptors were taken from a woman in her 70s with Graves' ophthalmopathy.

This clonotype was picked up a small number of times. J is TRBJ2-1 and V is TRBV11-2; TRBD2 agrees at 15 bases. CDR1 is SGHAT and CDR2 is FQNNGV in the germline V gene. The length of the CDR3 is 18 residues. Germline trimming cut 5 bases from V and 8 bases from J; bases unmatched to any gene: 13. CDR3 nucleotides: TGTGCCAGCAGCGCTCCGGGACTAGCGGGAGGATTTCATGATGAGCAGTTCTTC. Translation gives CASSAPGLAGGFHDEQFF.

The chain links TRBV5-6 to TRBJ2-7; D might be TRBD2 (5 bases). Trimming shortened V by 4 bases and J by 4 bases, and 18 bases separated the two germline ends. This CDR3 is 15 amino acids long. Germline CDR1 is SGHDT and CDR2 is YYEEEE. CDR3 protein: CASSPSRGVRYEQYF. In nucleotides, the CDR3 is TGTGCCAGCAGCCCAAGTCGGGGAGTTCGATACGAGCAGTACTTC.

There are a few counts of this clonotype. This chain links TRBV2 with TRBJ1-4; D remains unclear. The CDR3 is 14 residues long. Trimming pared 6 bases from V and 8 bases from J, leaving 16 bases between. Germline values: CDR1 SNHLY, CDR2 FYNNEI. The CDR3 spells CASRRPVGREKLFF. The CDR3 bases are TGTGCCAGCAGACGACCAGTAGGCCGGGAAAAACTGTTTTTT.